The clone carrying this TCR beta chain was seen repeatedly, ten times or more. Its antigen remains unknown. This sample is part of a study of T cells in Graves' hyperthyroidism and ophthalmopathy. Overall study: Sampling of peripheral blood happened at initial diagnosis, prior to any treatment. Study observations and caveats: The model made its ophthalmopathy prediction, and onset followed a median around six months later. Within blood appeared most thyroid clonotypes that had expanded above 0.001.

PBMCs were obtained from 10 ml fresh peripheral blood. Researchers took RNA transcripts and amplified the TCR beta CDR3 regions from them. TCR CDR3 underwent first-round RT-PCR with the HTBI primer set. TCRdb ran MiXCR on the multiplex PCR reads and lists one entry per CDR3 protein. The sample yields around 300,000 distinct CDR3 sequences, about 25% seen once. The germline gives CDR1 DFQATT, CDR2 SNEGSKA (reference sequence). The CDR3 runs 16 residues. V dropped 1 base and J dropped 0 bases, with 15 bases sitting between them. Sequencing was done on a sample of blood. The clonotype comes from a man between 40 and 49 years old with Graves' hyperthyroidism that later progressed to Graves' ophthalmopathy. This rearrangement joins TRBV20-1 to TRBJ2-5; D uncertain. CDR3: CSARAPFGLYQETQYF. CDR3 nucleotide sequence: TGCAGTGCTAGAGCCCCCTTCGGCTTGTACCAAGAGACCCAGTACTTC.